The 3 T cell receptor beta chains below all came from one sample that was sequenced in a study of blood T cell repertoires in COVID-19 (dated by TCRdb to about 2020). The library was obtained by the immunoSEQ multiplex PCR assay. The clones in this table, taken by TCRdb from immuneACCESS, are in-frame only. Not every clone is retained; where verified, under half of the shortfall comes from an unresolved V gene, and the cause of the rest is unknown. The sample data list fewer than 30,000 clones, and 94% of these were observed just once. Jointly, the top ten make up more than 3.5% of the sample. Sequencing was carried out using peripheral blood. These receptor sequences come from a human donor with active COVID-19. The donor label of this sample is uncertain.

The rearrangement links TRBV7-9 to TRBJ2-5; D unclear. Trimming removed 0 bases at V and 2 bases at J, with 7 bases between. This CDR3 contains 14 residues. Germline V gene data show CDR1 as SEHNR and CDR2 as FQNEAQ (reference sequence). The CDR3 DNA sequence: TGTGCCAGCAGCTTAGCGGCAGGTCAAGAGACCCAGTACTTC. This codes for CASSLAAGQETQYF.

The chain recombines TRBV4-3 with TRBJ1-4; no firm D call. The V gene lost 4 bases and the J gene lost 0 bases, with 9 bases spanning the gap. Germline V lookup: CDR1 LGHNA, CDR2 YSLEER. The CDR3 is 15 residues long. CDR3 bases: TGCGCCAGCAGCCGGTCAGAAACAACTAATGAAAAACTGTTTTTT. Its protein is CASSRSETTNEKLFF.

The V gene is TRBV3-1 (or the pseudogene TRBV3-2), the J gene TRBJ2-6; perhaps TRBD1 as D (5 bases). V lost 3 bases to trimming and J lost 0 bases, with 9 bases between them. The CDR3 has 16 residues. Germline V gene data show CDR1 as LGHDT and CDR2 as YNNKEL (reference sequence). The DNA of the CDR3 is TGTGCCAGCAGCCACACAGGTGGCTCTGGGGCCAACGTCCTGACTTTC. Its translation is CASSHTGGSGANVLTF.